This T cell receptor (beta chain) was sequenced during a study of T cells in Graves' hyperthyroidism and ophthalmopathy. Study in general: Once the initial diagnosis was made, peripheral blood was obtained before any treatment.

At least 3 on the Clinical Activity Score was recorded for ophthalmopathy patients, who also had NOSPECS grade at least 4 and duration under 3 months. In making diagnoses, clinical symptoms, serum thyroxine and TRAb, thyroid ultrasound and orbital computed tomography were all used. TCR beta CDR3 region amplification was performed from RNA transcripts. During a first-round RT-PCR of the TCR CDR3, the HTBI primer set was used. TCRdb used MiXCR to reprocess the multiplex PCR reads, holding one entry per CDR3 protein. In the table there are 450,000 to 500,000 distinct CDR3 sequences, about 22% of which are singletons. This CDR3 region has 15 residues. Germline V gives CDR1 SGHVS, CDR2 FQNEAQ. The V end was cut by 5 bases, the J end by 0 bases, with 13 bases between.

The chain is built from TRBV7-8 and TRBJ1-1; weak D call: TRBD1 (6 bases). This clonotype was sampled from a woman in her sixties or seventies with Graves' ophthalmopathy. Sequencing was performed on blood. Here the CDR3 reads CASSGGRGMNTEAFF. The CDR3 region has the DNA TGTGCCAGCAGCGGGGGGAGGGGGATGAACACTGAAGCTTTCTTT.